Listed here are 25 T cell receptor beta chains from one sample, sequenced in a study of T cell changes during pregnancy in multiple sclerosis. The data were produced by immunoSEQ multiplex PCR, yet TCRdb's version contains in-frame clones alone and is incomplete. The profile shows under 150,000 clones, about 96% of them singletons. Sample: peripheral blood, taken after pregnancy. Every receptor here comes from a female donor with multiple sclerosis, enrolled in a pregnancy study.

Here the CDR3 reads CAWEQGQASYEQYF. The CDR3 DNA follows: TGTGCCTGGGAACAAGGACAGGCTTCCTACGAGCAGTACTTC. The chain recombines TRBV30 with TRBJ2-7; the match to TRBD1 covers 7 bases. The CDR3 sequence is 14 residues long. After removal of 5 bases from V and 1 base from J, the junction contained 8 bases not matched to a gene. Germline-derived CDR1 and CDR2 are GTSNPN and SVGIG (reference sequence).

V and J are TRBV6-1 and TRBJ2-1; perhaps TRBD1 as D (6 bases). Germline V gene lookup returns CDR1 MNHNS and CDR2 SASEGT. The CDR3 loop spans 15 amino acids. V was trimmed by 7 bases and J by 0 bases, leaving 13 bases between them. The CDR3 sequence: CASMYRESSYNEQFF. Written as DNA, the CDR3 is TGTGCCAGCATGTACAGGGAGAGCTCCTACAATGAGCAGTTCTTC.

The chain joins TRBV10-2 to TRBJ2-7, with TRBD1 matching 9 bases. The junction had 6 bases not matched to a gene; V was cut back by 7 bases and J by 5 bases. The germline V gene has CDR1 WSHSY and CDR2 SAAADI. The CDR3 has 13 residues. The CDR3 DNA reads TGCGCCAGCATCCGGGACAGGGACGACGAGCAGTACTTC. Its protein is CASIRDRDDEQYF.

Only one count was recorded for this clone. This chain uses TRBV7-6 with TRBJ2-7; 7 nucleotides match TRBD1. The germline V gene has CDR1 SGHVS and CDR2 FNYEAQ. CDR3 length: 14 amino acids. Trimming cost V 5 bases and J 6 bases; bases outside gene matches: 10. The CDR3, as DNA: TGTGCCAGCAGCCCACGACAGGGAAGGAGCGAGCAGTACTTC. Translating it yields CASSPRQGRSEQYF. The variable domain in full, completed from reference TRBV7-6 and TRBJ2-7, reads GAGVSQSPRYKVTKRGQDVALRCDPISGHVSLYWYRQALGQGPEFLTYFNYEAQQDKSGLPNDRFSAERPEGSISTLTIQRTEQRDSAMYRCASSPRQGRSEQYFGPGTRLTVT.

The CDR3 protein is CASSLRTGGGTGELFF. The CDR3 DNA reads TGCGCCAGCAGCTTAAGGACAGGGGGCGGAACCGGGGAGCTGTTTTTT. The chain uses TRBV5-1 and TRBJ2-2; 11 bases map to TRBD1. The CDR3 is 16 residues long. Germline loops: CDR1 SGHRS, CDR2 YFSETQ. Germline trimming cut 2 bases from V and 5 bases from J; bases unmatched to any gene: 5.

The rearrangement joins TRBV7-9 to TRBJ2-7; 8 bases map to TRBD2. The CDR3 totals 19 residues. The V and J ends lost 3 bases and 3 bases, in that order; junction bases with no gene match: 19. The germline gives CDR1 SEHNR, CDR2 FQNEAQ (reference sequence). The CDR3 nucleotides read TGTGCCAGCAGCTTTGTCTCGGCGCGATCGGGGGGGCTTCGCTACGAGCAGTACTTC. Protein product: CASSFVSARSGGLRYEQYF.

The CDR3, as DNA: TGTGCCAGCCACAGGGAACTCAGCTATGGCTACACCTTC. Its protein is CASHRELSYGYTF. The chain couples TRBV28 to TRBJ1-2, with D possibly being TRBD1 (6 bases). CDR3 length: 13 amino acids. V was shortened by 8 bases and J by 4 bases, with 14 bases between the two germline ends. In germline, CDR1 is MDHEN, CDR2 SYDVKM.

The chain combines TRBV28 with TRBJ2-1, with D possibly being TRBD2 (5 bases). The V and J ends lost 7 bases and 10 bases respectively, with 17 bases between them. There are 13 residues in the CDR3. CDR1 and CDR2 (germline): MDHEN, SYDVKM. CDR3 in amino acids: CASKPQLAGEQFF. CDR3 coding DNA: TGTGCCAGCAAACCTCAGCTGGCGGGCGAGCAGTTCTTC.

The chain uses TRBV27 and TRBJ2-1; a weak D match, TRBD2 (6 bases). CDR3 length: 16 residues. The V gene lost 5 bases and the J gene lost 0 bases, with 14 bases spanning the gap. CDR1 is MNHEY, CDR2 SMNVEV, per germline (reference sequence). CDR3 in amino acids: CASSPGTHSSYNEQFF. CDR3 nucleotide sequence: TGTGCCAGCAGTCCCGGGACTCATAGCTCCTACAATGAGCAGTTCTTC.

The chain couples TRBV5-6 to TRBJ2-6; possible D gene TRBD1, 5 bases. The germline V and J ends were trimmed by 4 bases and 4 bases, with 12 bases remaining between them. This CDR3 comprises 15 residues. Germline loops: CDR1 SGHDT, CDR2 YYEEEE. The CDR3 is CASSAQGTGANVLTF. The CDR3 nucleotides read TGTGCCAGCAGCGCGCAGGGTACCGGGGCCAACGTCCTGACTTTC.

V gene TRBV27 combines with J gene TRBJ2-7; no firm D call. Deletions cut 3 bases from V and 2 bases from J, with 8 bases between. CDR1 is MNHEY and CDR2 is SMNVEV in the germline V gene (reference sequence). The CDR3 covers 13 residues. CDR3: CASSFTATYEQYF. The CDR3 coding sequence is TGTGCCAGCAGTTTTACAGCTACCTACGAGCAGTACTTC.

This chain joins TRBV2 and TRBJ2-7; tentative D call: TRBD2 (7 bases). V dropped 0 bases and J dropped 2 bases, with 11 bases sitting between them. The CDR3 extends over 15 amino acids. Germline lookup yields CDR1 SNHLY and CDR2 FYNNEI. The DNA for the CDR3 is TGTGCCAGCAGTGAAGCTGAGGGGGGGACCTACGAGCAGTACTTC. This codes for CASSEAEGGTYEQYF.

The rearrangement uses TRBV12-5 and TRBJ2-1; D is unclear. The CDR3 is made up of 8 amino acids. Deletions cut 8 bases from V and 12 bases from J, with 5 bases between. Germline loops: CDR1 LGHNT, CDR2 FRNRAP. Here the CDR3 DNA reads TGTGCTAGTAACTTGCAGTTCTTC. Translating it yields CASNLQFF.

V and J are TRBV5-1 and TRBJ2-1; 8 bases line up with TRBD2. The germline V gene encodes CDR1 SGHRS and CDR2 YFSETQ. V was clipped by 4 bases and J by 4 bases; unmatched bases: 7. This CDR3 region has 15 residues. This CDR3 reads CASSPAGEGYNEQFF. DNA of the CDR3: TGCGCCAGCAGCCCAGCGGGAGAGGGTTACAATGAGCAGTTCTTC.

As to this clone: Germline is not matched at one junction end, which may reflect a read error. Other nucleotide sequences in the sample specify the same CDR3. The chain is built from TRBV2 and TRBJ1-4, with D hard to call. In germline, CDR1 is SNHLY, CDR2 FYNNEI. The CDR3 length is 15 residues. The CDR3 DNA reads as TGTGCCAGCAGGAGGCGGCCGCGGTCCTTCGAAAAGCTGTTTTTT. The encoded protein is CASRRRPRSFEKLFF.

This clone has only a few counts. The chain joins TRBV6-5 to TRBJ1-1; D ambiguous. CDR3 length: 14 residues. V was shortened by 7 bases and J by 5 bases, with 17 bases between the two germline ends. The germline CDR1 and CDR2 sequences are MNHEY and SVGAGI. The CDR3 coding sequence is TGTGCCAGCATCCCGGCGCAAGTGAGGACTGAAGCTTTCTTT. Its translation is CASIPAQVRTEAFF.

The chain combines TRBV6-5 with TRBJ1-2, with D tentatively TRBD1 (6 bases). Germline CDR1 MNHEY, CDR2 SVGAGI. The CDR3 has 13 amino acids. Trimming left V 6 bases short and J 4 bases short, with 12 bases between. The CDR3 DNA reads as TGTGCCAGCAGCCAACAGGGCCGCTATGGCTACACCTTC. It yields the protein CASSQQGRYGYTF.

This sequence joins TRBV4-2 and TRBJ2-4; D possibly corresponds to TRBD1 (6 bases). CDR3 length: 13 residues. The germline gives CDR1 LGHNA, CDR2 YNFKEQ. The V gene lost 2 bases and the J gene lost 7 bases, with 9 bases spanning the gap. The CDR3 region is CASSQNRVNIQYF. CDR3 nucleotides: TGTGCCAGCAGCCAAAACAGGGTCAACATTCAGTACTTC.

This chain joins TRBV7-8 and TRBJ2-3, with D possibly matching TRBD1 (5 bases). This CDR3 spans 15 amino acids. V was trimmed by 4 bases and J by 0 bases, leaving 11 bases between them. Germline CDR1 is SGHVS and CDR2 is FQNEAQ. CDR3 bases: TGTGCCAGCAGCTATAGGACAACTAGCACAGATACGCAGTATTTT. Its translation is CASSYRTTSTDTQYF.

This chain uses TRBV9 with TRBJ2-3; TRBD2 might be the D (5 bases). The length of the CDR3 is 15 residues. In germline, CDR1 is SGDLS, CDR2 YYNGEE. The ends were cut back, 4 bases at V and 3 bases at J, with 15 bases in the middle. The CDR3 loop is CASSLRLLATDTQYF. The CDR3 DNA reads as TGTGCCAGCAGCTTGCGACTATTAGCTACAGATACGCAGTATTTT.

The V call is TRBV27, the J call TRBJ2-3; no firm D call. The ends were cut back, 6 bases at V and 0 bases at J, with 7 bases in the middle. Germline V gives CDR1 MNHEY, CDR2 SMNVEV (reference sequence). CDR3 length: 13 residues. The CDR3 DNA reads TGTGCCAGCAGCCAAACTAGCACAGATACGCAGTATTTT. Translating gives CASSQTSTDTQYF.

The chain combines TRBV27 with TRBJ2-3, with unresolved D. Germline values: CDR1 MNHEY, CDR2 SMNVEV (reference sequence). This CDR3 comprises 13 residues. Trimming shortened V by 3 bases and J by 5 bases, and 9 bases separated the two germline ends. The CDR3 DNA is TGTGCCAGCAGTTTTCTAGGTGGAGATACGCAGTATTTT. Protein sequence: CASSFLGGDTQYF.

The genes are TRBV6-1 and TRBJ1-5, with D perhaps matching TRBD1 (5 bases). This CDR3 comprises 14 residues. The V end was cut by 6 bases, the J end by 2 bases, with 11 bases between. Germline assignment: CDR1 MNHNS and CDR2 SASEGT. The CDR3 here is CASSDQGGNQPQHF. For the CDR3, the DNA is TGTGCCAGCAGCGACCAGGGCGGCAATCAGCCCCAGCATTTT.

CDR3 region: CASSLRRSYNEQFF. As DNA, the CDR3 is TGTGCCAGCAGTCTTCGGAGGTCCTACAATGAGCAGTTCTTC. The J gene is TRBJ2-1, the V gene TRBV27, with TRBD2 as a possible D gene (5 bases). V lost 5 bases to trimming and J lost 1 base, with 9 bases between them. This CDR3 is 14 amino acids long. Germline V gene sequence: CDR1 MNHEY, CDR2 SMNVEV (reference sequence).

This chain links TRBV6-6 with TRBJ2-7; 7 bases align to TRBD1. CDR3 size: 13 residues. Trimming removed 3 bases from V and 3 bases from J; junction bases left unmatched: 2. Per germline, CDR1 MNHNY and CDR2 SVGAGI (reference sequence). CDR3 protein: CASSYDRVYEQYF. The CDR3 DNA is TGTGCCAGCAGTTATGACAGGGTCTACGAGCAGTACTTC.